The present entry profiles one T cell receptor beta chain with its context. CDR1 and CDR2 (germline): MGHDK, SYGVNS. This CDR3 contains 17 residues. The ends were cut back, 0 bases at V and 0 bases at J, with 11 bases in the middle. The sample is drawn from a study of cytomegalovirus exposure and HLA in healthy donors. The study ran its PCR with 60 Vbeta and 13 Jbeta primers. The repertoire was sequenced with immunoSEQ multiplex PCR; TCRdb's copy has only in-frame clones and lacks some. The data contain over 75,000 clones, roughly two thirds of them singletons. The sequencing sample was made of PBMCs. The TCR comes from a human donor in good health. The chain is built from TRBV25-1 and TRBJ1-4; D ambiguous. CDR3 DNA sequence: TGTGCCAGCAGTGAATATCGCGGGATGTCAACTAATGAAAAACTGTTTTTT. It translates to CASSEYRGMSTNEKLFF.